Listed below are T cell receptor beta chains from one sample, sequenced in a study of cytotoxic CD8 clonotypes in ibrutinib-treated CLL. The table came from immunoSEQ multiplex PCR; TCRdb's copy has only in-frame clones and leaves some out. The table includes roughly 250,000 clones, around 70% detected once. This specimen was PBMCs, taken after 24 months of ibrutinib treatment. These TCRs come from a human donor with chronic lymphocytic leukemia. Both conserved end residues are part of each CDR3. Each record gives: clone size, J gene, V gene, D gene, CDR3 DNA, CDR3 protein. The D gene is left open where the match is weak. Size tells how often a clone was seen (once, few, many) or the class of an expanded clone, and some rows leave it out.

clone size: -
J gene: TRBJ2-5
V gene: TRBV19
D gene: -
CDR3 DNA: TGTGCCAGTAGTGAGGCAGGCCAAGAGACCCAGTACTTC
CDR3 protein: CASSEAGQETQYF

clone size: -
J gene: TRBJ2-7
V gene: TRBV11-2
D gene: TRBD2
CDR3 DNA: TGTGCCAGCAGCTTAGAGGGACTAGCGGGAGTTTACGAGCAGTACTTC
CDR3 protein: CASSLEGLAGVYEQYF

clone size: -
J gene: TRBJ2-3
V gene: TRBV9
D gene: -
CDR3 DNA: TGTGCCAGCAGTTGGAGGGGGGGAGATACGCAGTATTTT
CDR3 protein: CASSWRGGDTQYF

clone size: -
J gene: TRBJ1-1
V gene: TRBV11-3
D gene: -
CDR3 DNA: TGTGCCAGCAGCCCCCAGGGCTTCACTGAAGCTTTCTTT
CDR3 protein: CASSPQGFTEAFF

clone size: -
J gene: TRBJ2-2
V gene: TRBV10-3
D gene: -
CDR3 DNA: TGTGCCATCAGCGACCTCGCCGGGGACACCGGGGAGCTGTTTTTT
CDR3 protein: CAISDLAGDTGELFF

clone size: -
J gene: TRBJ1-5
V gene: TRBV7-9
D gene: -
CDR3 DNA: TGTGCCAGCAGCTTAGGAGGGGGGGAATTCCAGCCCCAGCATTTT
CDR3 protein: CASSLGGGEFQPQHF

clone size: -
J gene: TRBJ2-7
V gene: TRBV6-5
D gene: -
CDR3 DNA: TGTGCCAGCGGCGGTGCGGCCTACGAGCAGTACTTC
CDR3 protein: CASGGAAYEQYF

clone size: -
J gene: TRBJ1-1
V gene: TRBV6-5
D gene: -
CDR3 DNA: TGTGCCAGCAGTGTAGCCACGGGGGGGGCTGAAGCTTTCTTT
CDR3 protein: CASSVATGGAEAFF

clone size: -
J gene: TRBJ1-3
V gene: TRBV5-4
D gene: TRBD1
CDR3 DNA: TGTGCCAGCAGCACCCAACAGGGGCCGCGGGGAAACACCATATATTTT
CDR3 protein: CASSTQQGPRGNTIYF

clone size: -
J gene: TRBJ1-5
V gene: TRBV27
D gene: -
CDR3 DNA: TGTGCCAGCAGTTGGTCCTCCACTCAGCCCCAGCATTTT
CDR3 protein: CASSWSSTQPQHF

clone size: -
J gene: TRBJ2-2
V gene: TRBV14
D gene: -
CDR3 DNA: TGTGCCAGCAGCCGGACGGTCGGGGAGCTGTTTTTT
CDR3 protein: CASSRTVGELFF

clone size: -
J gene: TRBJ2-2
V gene: TRBV18
D gene: TRBD2
CDR3 DNA: TGTGCCAGCTCACCACGTGGACTAGATCGTCCCGGGGAGCTGTTTTTT
CDR3 protein: CASSPRGLDRPGELFF

clone size: -
J gene: TRBJ2-1
V gene: TRBV7-9
D gene: -
CDR3 DNA: TGTGCCAGCAGCTTAGTGGCTAATGAGCAGTTCTTC
CDR3 protein: CASSLVANEQFF

clone size: -
J gene: TRBJ2-7
V gene: TRBV5-1
D gene: -
CDR3 DNA: TGCGCCAGCAGCTTGGCCTCCCGAGGATACGAGCAGTACTTC
CDR3 protein: CASSLASRGYEQYF

clone size: -
J gene: TRBJ2-7
V gene: TRBV30
D gene: -
CDR3 DNA: TGTGCCTGGACCTTAGGGACCCTGGGCGAGCAGTACTTC
CDR3 protein: CAWTLGTLGEQYF

clone size: -
J gene: TRBJ1-5
V gene: TRBV6-5
D gene: TRBD1
CDR3 DNA: TGTGCCAGCAGTTACGGACAGGGAAGACAGCCCCAGCATTTT
CDR3 protein: CASSYGQGRQPQHF

clone size: -
J gene: TRBJ1-2
V gene: TRBV2
D gene: -
CDR3 DNA: TGTGCCAGCAGTGACCATATAGCTAACTATGGCTACACCTTC
CDR3 protein: CASSDHIANYGYTF

clone size: -
J gene: TRBJ1-2
V gene: TRBV5-1
D gene: -
CDR3 DNA: TGCGCCAGCAGAGCATTAACAGAGGGCTATGGCTACACCTTC
CDR3 protein: CASRALTEGYGYTF

clone size: few
J gene: TRBJ1-1
V gene: TRBV7-2
D gene: TRBD1
CDR3 DNA: TGTGCCAGCAGCTCCGAGGGGGCAGGAGGGACTGAAGCTTTCTTT
CDR3 protein: CASSSEGAGGTEAFF

clone size: -
J gene: TRBJ1-1
V gene: TRBV20-1
D gene: -
CDR3 DNA: TGCAGTGCTAGAGGGAACACTGAAGCTTTCTTT
CDR3 protein: CSARGNTEAFF

clone size: -
J gene: TRBJ2-3
V gene: TRBV19
D gene: -
CDR3 DNA: TGTGCCACCCGGGGTCGGGGCCGAACAGCAGATACGCAGTATTTT
CDR3 protein: CATRGRGRTADTQYF

clone size: once
J gene: TRBJ2-7
V gene: TRBV18
D gene: -
CDR3 DNA: TGTGCCAGCTCTCCTTCGAGAGACAGCACCTACGAGCAGTACTTC
CDR3 protein: CASSPSRDSTYEQYF

clone size: -
J gene: TRBJ2-3
V gene: TRBV18
D gene: -
CDR3 DNA: TGTGCCAGCTCACTAGCGGCCACAGATACGCAGTATTTT
CDR3 protein: CASSLAATDTQYF

clone size: -
J gene: TRBJ2-7
V gene: TRBV4-3
D gene: TRBD2
CDR3 DNA: TGCGCCAGCAGCCAAGATGCAGCGGGAGCCCGGGCAGGTGGGCAGTACTTC
CDR3 protein: CASSQDAAGARAGGQYF

clone size: once
J gene: TRBJ2-7
V gene: TRBV18
D gene: TRBD2
CDR3 DNA: TGTGCCAGCTCGCCCGGGACTAGCGGCTCCTACGAGCAGTACTTC
CDR3 protein: CASSPGTSGSYEQYF

clone size: -
J gene: TRBJ1-6
V gene: TRBV6-6
D gene: -
CDR3 DNA: TGTGCCAGCAGTTCGACAGCCCCAACGTTCCCCCTCCACTTT
CDR3 protein: CASSSTAPTFPLHF

clone size: -
J gene: TRBJ1-1
V gene: TRBV15
D gene: -
CDR3 DNA: TGTGCCACCAGCAGAGCTCTGGGGGGGATCGGGAACACTGAAGCTTTCTTT
CDR3 protein: CATSRALGGIGNTEAFF

clone size: once
J gene: TRBJ1-5
V gene: TRBV6-1
D gene: -
CDR3 DNA: TGTGCCAGCAGTGTGGGGGGGAATCTGCCCCAGCATTTT
CDR3 protein: CASSVGGNLPQHF

clone size: -
J gene: TRBJ1-6
V gene: TRBV5-1
D gene: -
CDR3 DNA: TGCGCCAGCAGCTTGGCCGACGATTCACCCCTCCACTTT
CDR3 protein: CASSLADDSPLHF